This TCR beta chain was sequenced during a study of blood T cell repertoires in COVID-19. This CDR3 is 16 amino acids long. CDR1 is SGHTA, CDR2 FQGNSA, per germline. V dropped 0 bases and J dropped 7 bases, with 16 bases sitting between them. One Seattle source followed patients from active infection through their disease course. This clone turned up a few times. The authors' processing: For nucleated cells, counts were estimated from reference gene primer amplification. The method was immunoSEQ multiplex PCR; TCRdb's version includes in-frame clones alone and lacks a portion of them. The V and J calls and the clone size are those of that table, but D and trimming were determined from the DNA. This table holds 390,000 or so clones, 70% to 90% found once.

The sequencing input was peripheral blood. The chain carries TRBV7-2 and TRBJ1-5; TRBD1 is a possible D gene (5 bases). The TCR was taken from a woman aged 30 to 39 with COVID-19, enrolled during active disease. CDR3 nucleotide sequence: TGTGCCAGCAGCTTAGCGGCAGGGAGGGAAGAGCAGCCCCAGCATTTT. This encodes CASSLAAGREEQPQHF.